This passage covers 5 T cell receptor beta chains from one sample sequenced in a study of long-term antiretroviral therapy in people with HIV. A v3.0 immunoSEQ assay was performed at survey level. Produced via immunoSEQ multiplex PCR; TCRdb's table is partial and in-frame only. The data contain 20,000 or so clones, 75% to 85% of them singletons. The source material was unsorted PBMCs, sampled at the start of antiretroviral therapy, before treatment. The receptor set was obtained from a man between 18 and 29 years old with HIV.

The rearrangement uses TRBV16 and TRBJ2-1, with D unclear. CDR3 length: 13 residues. The ends were cut back, 3 bases at V and 4 bases at J, with 7 bases in the middle. Germline V lookup: CDR1 KGHSY, CDR2 FQNENV. The CDR3 DNA follows: TGTGCCAGCAGCCAGCAGACTTACAATGAGCAGTTCTTC. It is translated as CASSQQTYNEQFF.

V gene TRBV23-1 combines with J gene TRBJ1-4; 8 bases are a match to TRBD1. TRBV23-1 is known as an ORF, though its function is uncertain. The CDR3 contains 17 residues. The V segment lost 0 bases and the J segment 7 bases; nucleotides outside the gene matches: 10. Written as DNA, the CDR3 is TGCGCCAGCAGTCAATCGAGAGGCAGGGGGCATCGTGAAAAACTGTTTTTT. Translating gives CASSQSRGRGHREKLFF.

The V gene is TRBV2, the J gene TRBJ2-7; D is possibly TRBD2 (6 bases). V lost 4 bases to trimming and J lost 1 base, with 14 bases between them. CDR1 is SNHLY, CDR2 FYNNEI, per germline. The CDR3 has 15 residues. CDR3 DNA: TGTGCCAGCAGTGTGCAATTAGCGGCTTCCTACGAGCAGTACTTC. This encodes CASSVQLAASYEQYF.

The chain recombines TRBV7-8 with TRBJ1-1; D unresolved. CDR1 is SGHVS, CDR2 FQNEAQ, per germline. V shed 2 bases and J shed 1 base, with 11 bases lying between them. The CDR3 covers 15 residues. In nucleotides, the CDR3 is TGTGCCAGCAGCTTATATCCGGGATCGAACACTGAAGCTTTCTTT. It specifies CASSLYPGSNTEAFF.

The J gene is TRBJ2-3, the V gene TRBV5-1, with 11 nucleotides matching TRBD2. The length of the CDR3 is 17 residues. In germline, CDR1 is SGHRS, CDR2 YFSETQ. V was pared by 4 bases and J by 5 bases, with 12 bases of the junction left unmatched. In DNA form, the CDR3 reads TGCGCCAGCAGCAGGCCTAGCGGGAGGACCACAGGAGATACGCAGTATTTT. Translating gives CASSRPSGRTTGDTQYF. The variable domain in full, with the rest retrieved from reference TRBV5-1 and TRBJ2-3, is KAGVTQTPRYLIKTRGQQVTLSCSPISGHRSVSWYQQTPGQGLQFLFEYFSETQRNKGNFPGRFSGRQFSNSRSEMNVSTLELGDSALYLCASSRPSGRTTGDTQYFGPGTRLTVL.